This TCR beta chain is drawn from a study of blood T cell repertoires in COVID-19. Study-level information: Samples came from the United States, Italy and Spain, spanning acute and convalescent COVID-19. T cells, B-cell-depleted T cells, or PBMCs provided the cDNA or gDNA that served as material.

Profiled with immunoSEQ multiplex PCR; TCRdb holds only in-frame clones, not every one. Of tens of thousands of clones detected, roughly 84% appear once; the ten largest clones hold roughly three fifths. Trimming stripped 4 bases from V and 3 bases from J, with 16 bases between. This CDR3 region has 15 residues. Germline assignment: CDR1 GTSNPN and CDR2 SVGIG (reference sequence). The V gene is TRBV30, the J gene TRBJ1-5; D is perhaps TRBD1 (6 bases). The material sequenced was peripheral blood. This receptor was identified in a man aged 65 to 85 with acute or convalescent COVID-19. The CDR3 loop reads CAWTPSGALNQPQHF. CDR3 bases: TGTGCCTGGACCCCCTCAGGGGCTCTCAATCAGCCCCAGCATTTT.